The 3 T cell receptor beta chains below come from one sample, sequenced in a study of a mutant IDH1 vaccine in newly diagnosed glioma. Their cognate antigens are unknown. As for time point: week 47, end of study. Doses of 300 ug of mutant IDH1 20-mer peptide were given with topical imiquimod. Measured with immunoSEQ multiplex PCR; TCRdb has only the in-frame clones, and not every one. Among tens of thousands of clones listed, about four fifths were seen once. The sample was PBMCs, taken from a glioma patient whose treatment included an IDH1 peptide vaccine. The source of these receptors is a man aged 25 to 40 with glioma.

This clone has only a few counts. This sequence joins TRBV6-4 and TRBJ1-6; possibly TRBD1 for D (6 bases). CDR3 length equals 14 residues. The V gene lost 3 bases and the J gene lost 7 bases, with 10 bases spanning the gap. The germline CDR1 and CDR2 sequences are MRHNA and SNTAGT. The DNA of the CDR3 is TGTGCCAGCAGTGAGAACAGGGACAATTCACCCCTCCACTTT. It is translated as CASSENRDNSPLHF.

This chain links TRBV4-1 with TRBJ1-5, with a weak D call TRBD1 (5 bases). The CDR3 totals 15 residues. Germline CDR1 MGHRA, CDR2 YSYEKL. V was cut by 0 bases and J by 9 bases, with 15 bases left in between. The CDR3 DNA is TGCGCCAGCAGCCAAGACCAGGCGAGGGGTCGGCCCCAGCATTTT. Translated: CASSQDQARGRPQHF.

This chain links TRBV5-6 with TRBJ2-7, with a possible D match to TRBD2 (7 bases). CDR1 SGHDT and CDR2 YYEEEE come from the germline V gene. Deletions cut 5 bases from V and 5 bases from J, with 17 bases between. The CDR3 is 14 residues long. The CDR3: CASSRRGAPNEQYF. The DNA for the CDR3 is TGTGCCAGCAGTCGACGGGGGGCCCCTAACGAGCAGTACTTC.